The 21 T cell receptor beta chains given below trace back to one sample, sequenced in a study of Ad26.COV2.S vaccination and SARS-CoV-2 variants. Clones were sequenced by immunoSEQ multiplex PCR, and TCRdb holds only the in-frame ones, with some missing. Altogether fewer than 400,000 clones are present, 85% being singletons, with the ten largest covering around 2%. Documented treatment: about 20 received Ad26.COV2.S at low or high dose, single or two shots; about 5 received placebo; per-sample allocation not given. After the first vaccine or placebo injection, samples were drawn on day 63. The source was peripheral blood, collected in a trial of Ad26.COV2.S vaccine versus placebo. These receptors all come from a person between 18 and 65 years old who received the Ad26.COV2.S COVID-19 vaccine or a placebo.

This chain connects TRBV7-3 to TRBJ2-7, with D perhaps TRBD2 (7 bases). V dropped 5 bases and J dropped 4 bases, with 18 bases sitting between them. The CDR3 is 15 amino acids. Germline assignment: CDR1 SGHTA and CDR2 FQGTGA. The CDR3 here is CASSLQGGAPYEQYF. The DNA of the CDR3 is TGTGCCAGCAGCCTCCAAGGGGGGGCTCCATACGAGCAGTACTTC.

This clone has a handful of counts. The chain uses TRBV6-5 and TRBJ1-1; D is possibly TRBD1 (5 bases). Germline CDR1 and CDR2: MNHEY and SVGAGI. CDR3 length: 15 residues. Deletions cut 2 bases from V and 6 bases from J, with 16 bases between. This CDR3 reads CASSYKVRVDSEAFF. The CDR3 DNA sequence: TGTGCCAGCAGTTACAAGGTCAGGGTCGACTCTGAAGCTTTCTTT.

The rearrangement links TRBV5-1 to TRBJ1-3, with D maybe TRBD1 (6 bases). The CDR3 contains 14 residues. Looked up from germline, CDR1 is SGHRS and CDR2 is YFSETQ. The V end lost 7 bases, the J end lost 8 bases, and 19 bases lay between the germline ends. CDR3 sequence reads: CASGDGGHLDTIYF. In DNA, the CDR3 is TGCGCCAGCGGGGACGGGGGACACCTCGACACCATATATTTT.

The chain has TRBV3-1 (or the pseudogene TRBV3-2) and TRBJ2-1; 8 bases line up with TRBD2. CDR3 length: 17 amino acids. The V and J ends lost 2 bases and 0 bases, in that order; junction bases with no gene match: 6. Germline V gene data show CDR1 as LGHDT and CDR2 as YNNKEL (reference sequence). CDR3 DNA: TGTGCCAGCAGCCAATCTGGCGGGGGGAGCTCCTACAATGAGCAGTTCTTC. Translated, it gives CASSQSGGGSSYNEQFF.

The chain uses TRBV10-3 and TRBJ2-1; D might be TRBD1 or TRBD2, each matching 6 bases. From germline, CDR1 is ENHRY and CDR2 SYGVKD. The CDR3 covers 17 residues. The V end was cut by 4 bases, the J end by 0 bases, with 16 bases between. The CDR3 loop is CAISGGPVGGSYNEQFF. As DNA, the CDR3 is TGTGCCATCAGTGGGGGGCCCGTGGGAGGCTCCTACAATGAGCAGTTCTTC.

CDR3 DNA: TGTGCCAGCAGCTTATCCCCGGGGGATCAGCCCCAGCATTTT. Protein sequence: CASSLSPGDQPQHF. The chain has TRBV7-6 and TRBJ1-5; TRBD1 might be the D (5 bases). The CDR3 loop spans 14 amino acids. V was pared by 2 bases and J by 5 bases, with 10 bases between. Per the germline V gene, CDR1 is SGHVS and CDR2 is FNYEAQ.

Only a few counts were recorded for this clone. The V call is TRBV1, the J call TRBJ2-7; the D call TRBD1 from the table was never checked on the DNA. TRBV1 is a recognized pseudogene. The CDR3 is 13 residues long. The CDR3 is CTSSPAEGVEQYF. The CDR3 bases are TGCACCAGCAGCCCAGCCGAGGGGGTTGAGCAGTACTTC.

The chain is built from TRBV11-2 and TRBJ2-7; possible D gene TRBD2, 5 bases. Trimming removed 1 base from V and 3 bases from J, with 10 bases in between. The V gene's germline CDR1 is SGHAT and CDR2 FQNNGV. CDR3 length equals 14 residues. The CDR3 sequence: CASSLGARVYEQYF. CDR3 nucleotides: TGTGCCAGCAGCTTAGGGGCGAGGGTCTACGAGCAGTACTTC.

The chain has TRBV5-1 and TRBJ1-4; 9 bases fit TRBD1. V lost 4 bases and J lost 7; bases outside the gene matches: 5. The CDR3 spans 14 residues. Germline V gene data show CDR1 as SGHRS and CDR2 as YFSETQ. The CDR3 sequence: CASSPDRGSEKLFF. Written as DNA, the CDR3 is TGCGCCAGCAGCCCGGACAGGGGAAGTGAAAAACTGTTTTTT.

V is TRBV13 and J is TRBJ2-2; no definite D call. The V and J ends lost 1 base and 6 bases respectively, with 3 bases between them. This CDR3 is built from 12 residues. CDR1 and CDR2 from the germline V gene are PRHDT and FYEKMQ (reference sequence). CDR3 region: CASSLVPGELFF. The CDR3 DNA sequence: TGTGCCAGCAGCTTAGTCCCCGGGGAGCTGTTTTTT.

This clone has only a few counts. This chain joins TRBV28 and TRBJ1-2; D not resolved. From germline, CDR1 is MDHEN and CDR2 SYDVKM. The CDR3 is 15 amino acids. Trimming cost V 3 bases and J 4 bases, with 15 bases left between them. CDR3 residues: CASSFPLGQSYGYTF. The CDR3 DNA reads TGTGCCAGCAGTTTCCCTTTAGGCCAGTCCTATGGCTACACCTTC.

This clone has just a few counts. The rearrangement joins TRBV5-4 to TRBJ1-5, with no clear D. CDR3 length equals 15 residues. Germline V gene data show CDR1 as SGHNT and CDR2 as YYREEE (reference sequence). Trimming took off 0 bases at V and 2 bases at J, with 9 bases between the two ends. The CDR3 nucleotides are TGTGCCAGCAGCTTGGGTCCGGTGGGCAATCAGCCCCAGCATTTT. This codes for CASSLGPVGNQPQHF.

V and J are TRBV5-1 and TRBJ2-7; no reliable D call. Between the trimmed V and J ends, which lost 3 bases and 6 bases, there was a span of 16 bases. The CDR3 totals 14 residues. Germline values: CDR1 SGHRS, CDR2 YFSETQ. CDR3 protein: CASSSAPYIGEQYF. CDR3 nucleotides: TGCGCCAGCAGCTCCGCCCCTTACATTGGCGAGCAGTACTTC.

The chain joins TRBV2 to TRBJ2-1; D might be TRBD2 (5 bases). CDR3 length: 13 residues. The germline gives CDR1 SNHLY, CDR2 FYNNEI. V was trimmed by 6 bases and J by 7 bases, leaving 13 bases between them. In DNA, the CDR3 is TGTGCCAGCAGCTATCACACGGGGAATGAGCAGTTCTTC. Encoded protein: CASSYHTGNEQFF.

DNA of the CDR3: TGTGCCAGCACACCGCCGGGGGGGCCAAAGACCCAGTACTTC. It specifies CASTPPGGPKTQYF. The chain is built from TRBV6-5 and TRBJ2-5; 8 bases are shared with TRBD2. With V trimmed by 7 bases and J by 6 bases, 10 bases remained unmatched. This CDR3 region has 14 residues. CDR1 is MNHEY, CDR2 SVGAGI, per germline.

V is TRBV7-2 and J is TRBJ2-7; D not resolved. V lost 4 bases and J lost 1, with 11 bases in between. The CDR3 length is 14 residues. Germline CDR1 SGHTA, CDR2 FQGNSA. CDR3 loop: CASSYPPKSYEQYF. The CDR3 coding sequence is TGTGCCAGCAGCTATCCGCCAAAGTCCTACGAGCAGTACTTC.

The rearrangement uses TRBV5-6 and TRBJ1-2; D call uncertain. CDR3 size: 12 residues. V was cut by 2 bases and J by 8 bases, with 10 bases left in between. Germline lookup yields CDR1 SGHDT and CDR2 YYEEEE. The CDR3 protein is CASSLAGTGYTF. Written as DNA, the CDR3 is TGTGCCAGCAGCTTAGCCGGAACCGGCTACACCTTC.

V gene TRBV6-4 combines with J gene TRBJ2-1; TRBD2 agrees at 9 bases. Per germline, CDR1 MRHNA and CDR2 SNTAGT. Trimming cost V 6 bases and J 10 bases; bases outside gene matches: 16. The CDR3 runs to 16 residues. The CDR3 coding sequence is TGTGCCAGCAGCCAGTATAGCGGGGGCCCCCTCAGGGAGCAGTTCTTC. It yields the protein CASSQYSGGPLREQFF.

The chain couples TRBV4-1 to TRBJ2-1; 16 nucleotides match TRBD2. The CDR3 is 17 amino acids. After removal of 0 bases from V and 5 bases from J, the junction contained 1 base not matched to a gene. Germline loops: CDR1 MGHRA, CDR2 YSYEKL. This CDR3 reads CASSQEGTSGGDNEQFF. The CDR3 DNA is TGCGCCAGCAGCCAAGAAGGGACTAGCGGGGGGGACAATGAGCAGTTCTTC.

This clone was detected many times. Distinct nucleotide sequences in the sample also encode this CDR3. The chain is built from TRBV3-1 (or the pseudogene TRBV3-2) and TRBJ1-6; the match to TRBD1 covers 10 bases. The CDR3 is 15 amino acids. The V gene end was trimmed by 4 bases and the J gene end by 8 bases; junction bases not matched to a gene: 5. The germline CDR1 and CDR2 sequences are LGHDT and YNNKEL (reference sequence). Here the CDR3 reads CASSPRTGGDSPLHF. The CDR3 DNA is TGTGCCAGCAGCCCTAGGACAGGGGGTGATTCACCCCTCCACTTT.

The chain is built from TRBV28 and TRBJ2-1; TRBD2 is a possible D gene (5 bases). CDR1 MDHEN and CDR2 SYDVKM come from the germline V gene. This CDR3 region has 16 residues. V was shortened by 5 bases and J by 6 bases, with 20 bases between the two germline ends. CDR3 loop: CASSRTAGILGNEQFF. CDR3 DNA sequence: TGTGCCAGCAGTAGGACTGCCGGTATTTTGGGCAATGAGCAGTTCTTC.